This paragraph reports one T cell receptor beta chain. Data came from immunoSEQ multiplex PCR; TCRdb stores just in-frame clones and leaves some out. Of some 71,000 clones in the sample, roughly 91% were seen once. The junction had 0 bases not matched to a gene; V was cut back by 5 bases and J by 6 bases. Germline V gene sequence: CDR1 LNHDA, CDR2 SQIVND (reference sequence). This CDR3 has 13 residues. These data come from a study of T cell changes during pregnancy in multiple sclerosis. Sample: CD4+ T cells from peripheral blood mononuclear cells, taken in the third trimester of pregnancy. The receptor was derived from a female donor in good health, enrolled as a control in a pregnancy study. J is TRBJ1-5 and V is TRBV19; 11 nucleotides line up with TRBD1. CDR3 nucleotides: TGTGCCAGTAGTGGGACAGGGGGTCAGCCCCAGCATTTT. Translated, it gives CASSGTGGQPQHF.